Presented here are 5 T cell receptor beta chains from one specimen sequenced in a study of blood T cell repertoires in COVID-19. TCRdb's copy holds only in-frame clones and misses some; the assay was immunoSEQ multiplex PCR. The table records approximately 250,000 clones, 86% of them present only once. Sequencing was performed on peripheral blood. These receptors were collected from a middle-aged man with active or convalescent COVID-19.

The rearrangement links TRBV29-1 to TRBJ2-5, with D possibly matching TRBD2 (6 bases). Trimming removed 6 bases from V and 4 bases from J, with 18 bases in between. This CDR3 contains 14 residues. CDR1 and CDR2 (germline): SQVTM, ANQGSEA. DNA of the CDR3: TGCAGCGTCACCGCGGCAGGGCGGGGAGAGACCCAGTACTTC. Translated: CSVTAAGRGETQYF.

The CDR3 sequence: CASSLRWRESETQYF. DNA for the CDR3: TGTGCCAGCAGCTTACGTTGGCGGGAGTCGGAGACCCAGTACTTC. The V and J genes are TRBV7-2 and TRBJ2-5, with 7 bases lining up with TRBD2. This CDR3 has 15 amino acids. V shed 2 bases and J 5 bases; nucleotides not matched to a gene: 8. Germline CDR1 and CDR2: SGHTA and FQGNSA.

The V and J genes are TRBV6-1 and TRBJ1-1; D is possibly TRBD1 (5 bases). The germline V and J ends were trimmed by 2 bases and 1 base, with 11 bases remaining between them. The CDR3 totals 15 residues. The germline gives CDR1 MNHNS, CDR2 SASEGT. CDR3 DNA: TGTGCCAGCAGTGAATTGAAAGGGGCGAACACTGAAGCTTTCTTT. Its translation: CASSELKGANTEAFF.

The chain has TRBV7-9 and TRBJ2-1, with 7 nucleotides matching TRBD1. The CDR3 sequence is 15 residues long. Germline CDR1 is SEHNR and CDR2 is FQNEAQ (reference sequence). The trim removed 4 bases at V and 5 bases at J, leaving 8 bases unmatched. The CDR3 is CASSWGQGEHNEQFF. The CDR3, as DNA: TGTGCCAGCAGCTGGGGGCAGGGGGAGCACAATGAGCAGTTCTTC.

The chain is built from TRBV11-2 and TRBJ2-5; 12 positions match TRBD2. The J segment lost 4 bases and the V segment lost 5 bases, leaving 8 bases of the junction unmatched. Germline CDR1 SGHAT, CDR2 FQNNGV. CDR3 length: 16 residues. DNA for the CDR3: TGTGCCAGCAGCCGATCGCTAGCGGGAGGGGGAGAGACCCAGTACTTC. It yields the protein CASSRSLAGGGETQYF.